These T cell receptor beta chains were read from a single sample in a study of cytomegalovirus exposure and HLA in healthy donors. Sequencing used immunoSEQ multiplex PCR; TCRdb keeps in-frame clones, though not all of them. The profile shows under 150,000 clones, just under 80% of them singletons. The sample comprised PBMCs. All receptors come from a woman between 40 and 55 years old in good health and CMV-seronegative. The CDR3 runs from the conserved cysteine through the conserved F or W. D genes are given only for firm matches. Only some rows state a clone size, as once, few, many or a class for expanded clones.

length	D	size	V	J	DNA	CDR3
15	-	-	TRBV9	TRBJ2-1	TGTGCCAGCAGCGTAGCTCTGTCCAGCGGCAACGAGCAGTTCTTC	CASSVALSSGNEQFF
14	-	-	TRBV9	TRBJ1-1	TGTGCCAGCAGCGTAGGTCTAGCAAGCACTGAAGCTTTCTTT	CASSVGLASTEAFF
13	TRBD1	-	TRBV5-4	TRBJ1-2	TGTGCCAGCAGCTTCGACAGGGGGCACGGCTACACCTTC	CASSFDRGHGYTF
16	-	-	TRBV5-4	TRBJ2-2	TGTGCCAGCAGCGCAGATCTAGCGTCGAACACCGGGGAGCTGTTTTTT	CASSADLASNTGELFF
15	-	few	TRBV7-9	TRBJ2-7	TGTGCCAGCAGCTTAGAGTCCGTTAGCTCCTACGAGCAGTACTTC	CASSLESVSSYEQYF
13	-	-	TRBV11-2	TRBJ2-3	TGTGCCAGCAGCTTAACAGGGCCAGATACGCAGTATTTT	CASSLTGPDTQYF
15	-	-	TRBV5-5	TRBJ1-4	TGTGCCAGCAGCTGGAGCGCAGGGCCGAATGAAAAACTGTTTTTT	CASSWSAGPNEKLFF
14	-	once	TRBV2	TRBJ2-7	TGTGCCAGCAGTGGGCAGGGCAGGGGACACGAGCAGTACTTC	CASSGQGRGHEQYF
15	-	few	TRBV4-2	TRBJ1-4	TGTGCCAGCAGCCAAGAACCAGGGGTTAATGAAAAACTGTTTTTT	CASSQEPGVNEKLFF
13	-	-	TRBV2	TRBJ2-1	TGTGCCAGCATCCAGGAAACTTACAATGAGCAGTTCTTC	CASIQETYNEQFF
14	TRBD2	-	TRBV30	TRBJ2-5	TGTGCCTGGACTAGCGGCCTTACTGTAGAGACCCAGTACTTC	CAWTSGLTVETQYF
18	-	-	TRBV10-2	TRBJ1-3	TGCGCCAGCAGTGAGTCAGGAGGGAGTAGAATCTCTGGAAACACCATATATTTT	CASSESGGSRISGNTIYF
16	-	-	TRBV15	TRBJ1-4	TGTGCCACCAGCAGAGGTTCGGGGGGCATTCAGGAAAAACTGTTTTTT	CATSRGSGGIQEKLFF
15	-	-	TRBV10-3	TRBJ2-7	TGTGCCATCAGTGAGTCGGAGGGGTACCCCTACGAGCAGTACTTC	CAISESEGYPYEQYF
12	-	-	TRBV1	TRBJ1-1	TGCACCAGCAGCCATACAGGGGGGGAAGCTTTCTTT	CTSSHTGGEAFF
14	-	-	TRBV28	TRBJ2-4	TGTGCCAGCAGGGTAGGAGGGTCCAAAAACATTCAGTACTTC	CASRVGGSKNIQYF
15	-	-	TRBV10-3	TRBJ1-2	TGTGCCATCAGTGAGTCTGGCAGAACCAACTATGGCTACACCTTC	CAISESGRTNYGYTF
18	TRBD1	-	TRBV19	TRBJ2-6	TGTGCCAGTAGGAAGATGACAGGGATTAGGTCTGGGGCCAACGTCCTGACTTTC	CASRKMTGIRSGANVLTF
14	-	-	TRBV27	TRBJ2-7	TGTGCCAGCAGTTTAACTTTGGAATCGGGAGAGCAGTACTTC	CASSLTLESGEQYF
14	-	-	TRBV2	TRBJ2-7	TGTGCCAGCAGTGATGGAGGTAGCCCGCGGGAGCAGTACTTC	CASSDGGSPREQYF
13	-	-	TRBV28	TRBJ1-1	TGTGCCAGCAGTACCAGGGTAATAACTGAAGCTTTCTTT	CASSTRVITEAFF
12	-	few	TRBV28	TRBJ2-6	TGTGCCACCTACTCTGGGGCCAACGGCCTGACTTTC	CATYSGANGLTF
14	-	once	TRBV4-2	TRBJ2-1	TGTGCCAGCAGCCAAGACGCGGCTTTAAATGAGCAGTTCTTC	CASSQDAALNEQFF
13	-	-	TRBV7-3	TRBJ2-1	TGTGCCAGCAGCTTAGGGCTAGCTGCTGAGCAGTTCTTC	CASSLGLAAEQFF
12	-	-	TRBV9	TRBJ2-5	TGTGCCAGCAGCCCCCCGACCGGCGGGCAGTACTTC	CASSPPTGGQYF
17	TRBD2	once	TRBV11-3	TRBJ2-2	TGTGCCAGCAGGGCTAGACTAGCGGGAGTAGGAACCGGGGAGCTGTTTTTT	CASRARLAGVGTGELFF
15	-	-	TRBV30	TRBJ1-1	TGTGCCTGGAGTGTACAATCTTCTCCATCAACTGAAGCTTTCTTT	CAWSVQSSPSTEAFF
14	-	-	TRBV5-8	TRBJ2-3	TGTGCCAGCAGCCGACAGAGAAACACAGATACGCAGTATTTT	CASSRQRNTDTQYF
15	TRBD1	-	TRBV9	TRBJ2-7	TGTGCCAGCAGCGTCCACCCAGGACAGGGGAGCGAGCAGTACTTC	CASSVHPGQGSEQYF
15	-	-	TRBV5-8	TRBJ2-5	TGTGCCAGCCCAGTCCGAGCCGGCGGGGAAGAGACCCAGTACTTC	CASPVRAGGEETQYF
15	TRBD1	-	TRBV6-5	TRBJ1-5	TGTGCCAGCAGTTACCAACAGGGGGTCAATCAGCCCCAGCATTTT	CASSYQQGVNQPQHF
12	-	-	TRBV30	TRBJ2-7	TGTGCCATAGTGGGAGAGGGCTACGAGCAGTACTTC	CAIVGEGYEQYF
14	-	-	TRBV15	TRBJ2-2	TGTGCCACCAGCAACAGGGCGGCAAACGGGGAGCTGTTTTTT	CATSNRAANGELFF
15	-	once	TRBV25-1	TRBJ1-2	TGTGCCAGCAGTGAATCAACCGCGGGGTATTCTGGCTACACCTTC	CASSESTAGYSGYTF
11	-	-	TRBV28	TRBJ1-1	TGTGCCACGCGCGTACGCACTGAAGCTTTCTTT	CATRVRTEAFF
13	-	-	TRBV28	TRBJ1-1	TGTGCCAGCAGTTTAGTCGGGGGCACTGAAGCTTTCTTT	CASSLVGGTEAFF
14	TRBD1	-	TRBV30	TRBJ1-2	TGTGCCTGGAGTACCCTGACAGGGGGCAACGGCTACACCTTC	CAWSTLTGGNGYTF
14	-	-	TRBV28	TRBJ1-1	TGTGCCAGCACCCGGGGGGACATGAACACTGAAGCTTTCTTT	CASTRGDMNTEAFF
14	-	-	TRBV4-2	TRBJ2-7	TGTGCCAGCAGCCAAGGAGCAGGCGGGCACGAGCAGTACTTC	CASSQGAGGHEQYF
19	TRBD1	few	TRBV28	TRBJ1-1	TGTGCCAGCAGCATTCTGCTCACGGGACAGGGGATTGCGAACACTGAAGCTTTCTTT	CASSILLTGQGIANTEAFF
15	-	few	TRBV5-4	TRBJ1-5	TGTGCCAGCAGCTCCCAAGTTCTAACAGGGCAGCCCCAGCATTTT	CASSSQVLTGQPQHF